This TCR beta chain is from a study of blood T cell repertoires in COVID-19. Study in general: The samples span acute and convalescent COVID-19 from the United States, Italy and Spain. From T cells, B-cell-depleted T cells, or PBMCs came the material, which was cDNA or gDNA.

Germline lookup yields CDR1 SGHAT and CDR2 FQNNGV. The CDR3 has 15 amino acids. The junction had 6 bases not matched to a gene; V was cut back by 5 bases and J by 5 bases. Patients from Seattle were sampled longitudinally, starting during active infection. Clones were sequenced by immunoSEQ multiplex PCR, and TCRdb holds only the in-frame ones, with some missing. The sample contains roughly 80,000 clones, about 89% of which appear only once. The clonotype comes from a man aged 45 to 65 with COVID-19, enrolled during active disease. What was sequenced was peripheral blood. The chain recombines TRBV11-2 with TRBJ2-2; 9 bases fit TRBD1. Here the CDR3 reads CASSQGGQGTGELFF. The CDR3 DNA reads TGTGCCAGCAGCCAGGGGGGACAGGGAACCGGGGAGCTGTTTTTT.